The 25 T cell receptor beta chains below all came from one sample that was sequenced in a study of post-analysis software for immune sequencing data. Prepared TCR beta cDNA libraries contained unique molecular identifiers. MiXCR was run by TCRdb on the PCR reads, yielding one entry per CDR3 protein. The repertoire includes hundreds of thousands of distinct CDR3 sequences, 55% to 70% of them detected once, and about 11% sits in the top ten. Points from the study as a whole: When patients were compared with controls, a handful of TRBV segments were more frequent, TRBV5-6, TRBV5-1 and TRBV20-1 among them.

Antigens for these TCRs are unknown. What was sequenced was blood. These receptors were collected from a girl aged 2-10 years with multiple sclerosis.

This sequence joins TRBV20-1 and TRBJ2-2; TRBD1 aligns across 9 bases. Germline trimming cut 0 bases from V and 6 bases from J; bases unmatched to any gene: 5. The CDR3 totals 15 residues. CDR1 is DFQATT, CDR2 SNEGSKA, per germline (reference sequence). CDR3 nucleotide sequence: TGCAGTGCTAGAGATCCGGGACAGGGCGCCGGGGAGCTGTTTTTT. Translated, it gives CSARDPGQGAGELFF.

The rearrangement uses TRBV7-2 and TRBJ2-1; 7 positions agree with TRBD2. Germline CDR1 is SGHTA and CDR2 is FQGNSA. The V segment lost 4 bases and the J segment 8 bases; nucleotides outside the gene matches: 11. This CDR3 has 15 residues. For the CDR3, the DNA is TGTGCCAGCAGCTCATCCCAGCGGGGATGGGATGAGCAGTTCTTC. Translating gives CASSSSQRGWDEQFF. The full variable domain, its missing parts supplied by reference TRBV7-2 and TRBJ2-1, is GAGVSQSPSNKVTEKGKDVELRCDPISGHTALYWYRQSLGQGLEFLIYFQGNSAPDKSGLPSDRFSAERTGGSVSTLTIQRTQQEDSAVYLCASSSSQRGWDEQFFGPGTRLTVL.

The V and J genes are TRBV5-1 and TRBJ2-5, with TRBD2 matching 9 bases. With 10 bases clipped from V and 3 bases from J, the junction kept 10 bases outside the gene matches. CDR3 length: 14 amino acids. Germline CDR1 SGHRS, CDR2 YFSETQ. The DNA for the CDR3 is TGCGCCGCCCGGACTAGCGCTAGGGAAGAGACCCAGTACTTC. It encodes CAARTSAREETQYF. The full variable domain, rest sourced from reference TRBV5-1 and TRBJ2-5, is KAGVTQTPRYLIKTRGQQVTLSCSPISGHRSVSWYQQTPGQGLQFLFEYFSETQRNKGNFPGRFSGRQFSNSRSEMNVSTLELGDSALYLCAARTSAREETQYFGPGTRLLVL.

The V call is TRBV4-1, the J call TRBJ2-1, with D uncertain. The germline gives CDR1 MGHRA, CDR2 YSYEKL. V gave up 1 base and J gave up 9 bases, with 4 bases separating them. This CDR3 region has 11 residues. The CDR3 spells CASSQGSEQFF. For the CDR3, the DNA is TGCGCCAGCAGCCAAGGGTCTGAGCAGTTCTTC.

CDR3 sequence reads: CASSLTRTDQSYEQYF. In DNA form, the CDR3 reads TGTGCCAGCAGCTTAACAAGGACCGACCAGTCCTACGAGCAGTACTTC. The V gene is TRBV11-2, the J gene TRBJ2-7; D unclear. V lost 2 bases and J 1 base, leaving 15 bases between the germline ends. From germline, CDR1 is SGHAT and CDR2 FQNNGV. This CDR3 has 16 amino acids.

The chain uses TRBV24-1 and TRBJ2-3; either TRBD1 or TRBD2 may supply D (6 bases each). The CDR3 loop spans 14 amino acids. The germline V gene has CDR1 KGHDR and CDR2 SFDVKD. V lost 3 bases, J lost 2 bases, and 8 bases lay in between. CDR3 in DNA: TGTGCCACCAGTGATGGGGGGCCCACAGATACGCAGTATTTT. Encoded protein: CATSDGGPTDTQYF.

This chain joins TRBV6-5 and TRBJ2-3; D is ambiguous. CDR1 is MNHEY and CDR2 is SVGAGI in the germline V gene. CDR3 length equals 13 residues. Trimming took 6 bases from V and 5 from J, leaving 12 bases between them. This chain's CDR3 is CASSLTAQDTQYF. In DNA form, the CDR3 reads TGTGCCAGCAGCCTCACCGCGCAAGATACGCAGTATTTT.

This clonotype has more than one count but fewer than ten. The rearrangement links TRBV7-9 to TRBJ2-5; D gene ambiguous. The V end lost 4 bases, the J end lost 7 bases, and 10 bases lay between the germline ends. The CDR3 consists of 12 residues. Per germline, CDR1 SEHNR and CDR2 FQNEAQ (reference sequence). The DNA of the CDR3 is TGTGCCAGCAGCTCGACGGCCGGGACCCAGTACTTC. This codes for CASSSTAGTQYF.

This chain links TRBV7-2 with TRBJ1-2; no reliable D call. The CDR3 has 15 amino acids. Trimming left V 4 bases short and J 8 bases short, with 20 bases between. CDR1 SGHTA and CDR2 FQGNSA come from the germline V gene. The CDR3 bases are TGTGCCAGCAGCTGGGTGGCTATTAAAGTTAGAGGCTACACCTTC. Amino acid sequence: CASSWVAIKVRGYTF.

J is TRBJ2-3 and V is TRBV29-1; perhaps TRBD2 as D (5 bases). V lost 3 bases and J lost 4, with 17 bases in between. This CDR3 is built from 15 residues. CDR1 SQVTM and CDR2 ANQGSEA come from the germline V gene. The CDR3 is CSVETDLGGADTQYF. The CDR3 coding sequence is TGCAGCGTTGAGACGGACCTCGGAGGCGCAGATACGCAGTATTTT.

The chain uses TRBV12-3 or TRBV12-4 and TRBJ1-2; D is undetermined. This CDR3 comprises 13 residues. V was shortened by 3 bases and J by 4 bases, with 9 bases between the two germline ends. The CDR3, as DNA: TGTGCCAGCAGTTTGTCTCAACCCTATGGCTACACCTTC. Translating gives CASSLSQPYGYTF.

The V gene is TRBV12-3 or TRBV12-4, the J gene TRBJ1-4; TRBD1 aligns across 7 bases. Losses at the gene ends were 6 bases for V and 0 bases for J; bases not matched to a gene: 16. The CDR3 runs 19 residues. CDR3 loop: CASSPSRTGLGATNEKLFF. DNA for the CDR3: TGTGCCAGCAGCCCCTCTCGGACAGGTCTAGGTGCAACTAATGAAAAACTGTTTTTT.

The CDR3 nucleotides read TGTGCCAGCAGTTTACGCGGACTAGCGGGGCTCACCGGGGAGCTGTTTTTT. It yields the protein CASSLRGLAGLTGELFF. This chain links TRBV6-2 or TRBV6-3 with TRBJ2-2; 12 nucleotides line up with TRBD2. The CDR3 sequence is 17 residues long. Germline V gives CDR1 MNHEY, CDR2 SVGEGT. V lost 4 bases to trimming and J lost 4 bases; unmatched junction nucleotides: 7.

V is TRBV9 and J is TRBJ2-3, with TRBD2 matching over 11 bases. The CDR3 runs 19 residues. Germline trimming cut 3 bases from V and 1 base from J; bases unmatched to any gene: 13. From germline, CDR1 is SGDLS and CDR2 YYNGEE. CDR3: CASSAPGTSGEEGTDTQYF. Written as DNA, the CDR3 is TGTGCCAGCAGCGCTCCCGGGACTAGCGGAGAAGAGGGCACAGATACGCAGTATTTT.

This clonotype has just one count. The genes are TRBV5-1 and TRBJ2-2, with D possibly matching TRBD1 (6 bases). This CDR3 spans 15 amino acids. Looked up from germline, CDR1 is SGHRS and CDR2 is YFSETQ. V gave up 7 bases and J gave up 1 base, with 14 bases separating them. The chain's CDR3 is CASGETTGNTGELFF. The CDR3 DNA is TGCGCCAGCGGGGAAACGACAGGGAACACCGGGGAGCTGTTTTTT.

This clonotype was observed a handful of times. The chain recombines TRBV6-6 with TRBJ1-2; D perhaps matches TRBD1 (5 bases). This CDR3 contains 15 residues. With 4 bases removed from V and 0 bases from J, the gap between germline ends came to 12 bases. Germline V CDR1 and CDR2: MNHNY, SVGAGI (reference sequence). CDR3 protein: CASSWGRGSNYGYTF. The CDR3 region has the DNA TGTGCCAGCAGTTGGGGACGTGGATCTAACTATGGCTACACCTTC.

The rearrangement links TRBV27 to TRBJ1-5; 8 nucleotides agree with TRBD1. The CDR3 spans 16 residues. Germline lookup yields CDR1 MNHEY and CDR2 SMNVEV (reference sequence). J was trimmed by 4 bases and V by 2 bases; bases with no gene match: 7. As DNA, the CDR3 is TGTGCCAGCAGTTTACAGGGGGCAATAGGAAATCAGCCCCAGCATTTT. As protein: CASSLQGAIGNQPQHF.

This chain connects TRBV12-3 or TRBV12-4 to TRBJ2-7, with 9 bases aligning to TRBD1. This CDR3 region has 15 residues. With V trimmed by 1 base and J by 6 bases, 7 bases remained unmatched. The CDR3: CASSLEGQGLGEQYF. The DNA for the CDR3 is TGTGCCAGCAGTTTAGAGGGACAGGGTTTGGGCGAGCAGTACTTC.

The chain couples TRBV7-9 to TRBJ2-1; D may correspond to TRBD1 or TRBD2 (5 bases each). In germline, CDR1 is SEHNR, CDR2 FQNEAQ (reference sequence). This CDR3 region has 17 residues. Between the trimmed V and J ends, which lost 3 bases and 6 bases, there was a span of 21 bases. In nucleotides, the CDR3 is TGTGCCAGCAGCTTTCGGGGCGTTCGGGGTGGAGTCAATGAGCAGTTCTTC. Translated: CASSFRGVRGGVNEQFF.

J is TRBJ2-5 and V is TRBV4-1, with 9 bases matching TRBD2. With the DNA end fitting TRBJ2-7 better, the J assignment may be wrong. The CDR3 is made up of 16 amino acids. Germline loops: CDR1 MGHRA, CDR2 YSYEKL. The CDR3 is CASSQGLAGTPYEQYF. The CDR3 region has the DNA TGCGCCAGCAGCCAAGGGCTAGCGGGAACCCCCTACGAGCAGTACTTC.

The V call is TRBV10-3, the J call TRBJ2-1, with 10 bases matching TRBD1. The CDR3 consists of 16 residues. V was clipped by 4 bases and J by 6 bases; unmatched bases: 9. Germline CDR1 and CDR2: ENHRY and SYGVKD. The CDR3 region has the DNA TGTGCCATCAGTGGGGCCGGGACAGGGGCCCTCAATGAGCAGTTCTTC. Translation gives CAISGAGTGALNEQFF.

The rearrangement links TRBV6-2 or TRBV6-3 to TRBJ2-4, with TRBD2 matching 10 bases. The tail of the sequence fits TRBJ2-5 better, so the J call may be wrong. There are 14 residues in the CDR3. The germline V gene has CDR1 MNHEY and CDR2 SVGEGT. CDR3: CASRRAGGQETQYF. The CDR3 bases are TGTGCCAGCAGACGAGCGGGGGGGCAAGAGACCCAGTACTTC.

The V gene is TRBV5-5, the J gene TRBJ2-5; a weak D match, TRBD2 (5 bases). CDR1 is SGHKS, CDR2 YYEKEE, per germline (reference sequence). The CDR3 has 13 amino acids. V shed 7 bases and J shed 3 bases, with 13 bases lying between them. The CDR3 protein is CASQRGLEETQYF. CDR3 bases: TGTGCCAGCCAACGAGGGCTAGAAGAGACCCAGTACTTC.

The chain uses TRBV28 and TRBJ2-7; 11 bases line up with TRBD2. The germline V gene encodes CDR1 MDHEN and CDR2 SYDVKM. With 9 bases clipped from V and 2 bases from J, the junction kept 9 bases outside the gene matches. The CDR3 spans 15 residues. CDR3 sequence reads: CARERLAGTTYEQYF. CDR3 nucleotides: TGTGCCAGGGAGAGACTAGCGGGAACGACCTACGAGCAGTACTTC.

The V call is TRBV12-3 or TRBV12-4, the J call TRBJ2-1, with D perhaps matching TRBD2 (6 bases). With 3 bases removed from V and 4 bases from J, the gap between germline ends came to 13 bases. The CDR3 is made up of 15 amino acids. The CDR3 loop reads CASSFGGIPYNEQFF. The CDR3 DNA reads TGTGCCAGCAGTTTCGGCGGGATTCCTTACAATGAGCAGTTCTTC.